This T cell receptor beta chain was profiled in a study of cytomegalovirus exposure and HLA in healthy donors. Trimming left V 1 base short and J 9 bases short, with 15 bases between. This CDR3 comprises 13 residues. Germline V gives CDR1 SQVTM, CDR2 ANQGSEA. 60 Vbeta and 13 Jbeta primers were used in PCR. Some clones are missing from TCRdb's copy, which holds only in-frame ones; the method was immunoSEQ multiplex PCR. Of fewer than 150,000 clones listed, around 82% were seen once; the top ten hold around 1.2%. Notes on this clone: Its matching antigen is unknown.

Study-level results: Across HLA loci, a later analysis found differing TCR association rates, with DRB1 most and HLA-C fewest. Later genetic work tied a missense DCLRE1C variant to beta-chain V and J trimming.

Input material: PBMCs. The TCR originated in a man between 45 and 60 years old in good health and CMV-seronegative. The rearrangement links TRBV29-1 to TRBJ1-2; no clear D. The CDR3 DNA sequence: TGCAGCGTTGAAGGTGGGCAGGATATGCGCTACACCTTC. The encoded protein is CSVEGGQDMRYTF.